This TCR beta chain stems from a study of blood T cell repertoires in COVID-19. About the study: Samples taken during acute and convalescent COVID-19 were collected in the United States, Italy and Spain. Sample material is recorded as cDNA or gDNA derived from T cells, B-cell-depleted T cells, or PBMCs.

In the original analysis: Estimation of nucleated cell counts relied on the amplification of reference gene primers. The method was immunoSEQ multiplex PCR; TCRdb's version includes in-frame clones alone and lacks a portion of them. Clone size and the V and J calls come from that table; the DNA yielded D and trimming. This repertoire shows 55,000 to 65,000 clones, approximately 91% found once; its top ten account for over 11%. The sequence derives from a woman between 55 and 75 years old with active COVID-19. The sequenced material came from peripheral blood.

Here the CDR3 reads CATGGDRDHQPQHF. The CDR3 DNA reads TGTGCCACCGGGGGGGACAGGGACCATCAGCCCCAGCATTTT. V and J are TRBV24-1 and TRBJ1-5, with 9 positions matching TRBD1. The CDR3 is made up of 14 amino acids. The germline CDR1 and CDR2 sequences are KGHDR and SFDVKD. The V segment lost 9 bases and the J segment 5 bases; nucleotides outside the gene matches: 7.